The 26 T cell receptor beta chains in this list originate from one sample, sequenced in a study of shared clonotypes between healthy human individuals. This table comes from immunoSEQ multiplex PCR, and its TCRdb copy is limited to in-frame clones, with some not included. This sample has more than 1.2 million clones, with about 98.5% found just once. Sequenced input: naive CD4+ T cells sorted from blood. The subset is: CD45RA+ positively selected. These receptors originate from a man aged 30 to 39 in good health.

In regard to this clone: Germline is not matched at one junction end, which may reflect a read error. V usage is TRBV2 and J usage is TRBJ2-7; 10 positions match TRBD2. The CDR3 is made up of 12 amino acids. Per the germline V gene, CDR1 is SNHLY and CDR2 is FYNNEI. The CDR3 region has the DNA TGTGCCAGCAGTGAGGGTAGGACTAGCGGAATGTTC. Translation gives CASSEGRTSGMF.

J is TRBJ2-5 and V is TRBV9; 7 bases are a match to TRBD2. The CDR3 spans 13 residues. From germline, CDR1 is SGDLS and CDR2 YYNGEE. V shed 6 bases, J shed 1 base, and the junction held 3 bases outside the gene matches. As DNA, the CDR3 is TGTGCCAGCAATCCTAGCGGCCAAGAGACCCAGTACTTC. This codes for CASNPSGQETQYF.

In this sample, this clone turned up once. This chain joins TRBV15 and TRBJ2-5; a possible D gene is TRBD2 (5 bases). The CDR3 length is 15 residues. Germline V gene lookup returns CDR1 LNHNV and CDR2 YYDKDF (reference sequence). The V end was cut by 1 base, the J end by 5 bases, with 14 bases between. CDR3 nucleotide sequence: TGTGCCACCAGCAGAGTCGGAAGTCGGAGGGAGACCCAGTACTTC. Its translation is CATSRVGSRRETQYF.

V is TRBV11-2 and J is TRBJ2-7, with unresolved D. The ends were cut back, 5 bases at V and 7 bases at J, with 18 bases in the middle. Germline V gives CDR1 SGHAT, CDR2 FQNNGV. This CDR3 has 14 amino acids. This CDR3 reads CASSLQRWIGEQYF. The DNA of the CDR3 is TGTGCCAGCAGCCTTCAAAGGTGGATCGGGGAGCAGTACTTC.

The rearrangement links TRBV27 to TRBJ2-5, with D perhaps given as TRBD1 or TRBD2 (5 bases each). Germline V gene lookup returns CDR1 MNHEY and CDR2 SMNVEV (reference sequence). V was clipped by 6 bases and J by 3 bases, with 20 bases between them. This CDR3 region has 16 residues. This CDR3 reads CASSRDRTQGKETQYF. The CDR3, as DNA: TGTGCCAGCAGCCGGGACCGCACCCAAGGGAAAGAGACCCAGTACTTC.

V is TRBV10-3 and J is TRBJ2-7; 7 bases match TRBD2. Germline CDR1 ENHRY, CDR2 SYGVKD. The junction had 14 bases not matched to a gene; V was cut back by 5 bases and J by 4 bases. This CDR3 region has 16 residues. The CDR3 protein is CAISYSPGLGKYEQYF. The CDR3 region has the DNA TGTGCCATCAGTTATTCGCCCGGACTAGGGAAGTACGAGCAGTACTTC.

This sequence joins TRBV5-1 and TRBJ2-3; tentatively, D is TRBD1 or TRBD2 (5 bases each). This CDR3 has 15 amino acids. The germline V gene has CDR1 SGHRS and CDR2 YFSETQ. V was cut by 5 bases and J by 2 bases, with 15 bases left in between. CDR3 sequence reads: CASSPQGRLTDTQYF. The CDR3 DNA sequence: TGCGCCAGCAGTCCCCAGGGACGACTCACAGATACGCAGTATTTT. Complete variable domain (other parts from reference TRBV5-1 and TRBJ2-3): KAGVTQTPRYLIKTRGQQVTLSCSPISGHRSVSWYQQTPGQGLQFLFEYFSETQRNKGNFPGRFSGRQFSNSRSEMNVSTLELGDSALYLCASSPQGRLTDTQYFGPGTRLTVL.

V is TRBV7-2 and J is TRBJ2-1, with D possibly TRBD1 on 5 matching bases. Germline CDR1 SGHTA, CDR2 FQGNSA. V was cut by 3 bases and J by 7 bases, with 16 bases left in between. The CDR3 length is 15 residues. The CDR3 DNA follows: TGTGCCAGCAGCTTTTATAGGACAAGCCTAAATGAGCAGTTCTTC. Translation gives CASSFYRTSLNEQFF.

The genes are TRBV9 and TRBJ2-3; no definite D call. Germline values: CDR1 SGDLS, CDR2 YYNGEE. There are 13 residues in the CDR3. The germline V and J ends were trimmed by 0 bases and 7 bases, with 9 bases remaining between them. The CDR3 protein is CASSVVDEHTQYF. The CDR3 region has the DNA TGTGCCAGCAGCGTAGTTGACGAGCATACGCAGTATTTT.

CDR3 amino acids: CASSQGARSPRKNIQYF. In DNA, the CDR3 is TGTGCCAGCAGCCAAGGGGCTCGGAGCCCACGCAAAAACATTCAGTACTTC. This chain links TRBV14 with TRBJ2-4; D not resolved. The CDR3 extends over 17 amino acids. CDR1 and CDR2 from the germline V gene are SGHDN and FVKESK. V was pared by 1 base and J by 3 bases, with 16 bases between.

The chain is built from TRBV19 and TRBJ2-3; 9 bases are a match to TRBD1. Germline V gene data show CDR1 as LNHDA and CDR2 as SQIVND (reference sequence). V dropped 4 bases and J dropped 6; count of bases not matched to a gene: 5. The CDR3 runs 14 residues. In nucleotides, the CDR3 is TGTGCCAGTAGTACCAGGGACAGGGAGGATACGCAGTATTTT. Residues: CASSTRDREDTQYF.

The J gene is TRBJ1-1, the V gene TRBV6-1; no firm D call. Germline V lookup: CDR1 MNHNS, CDR2 SASEGT. There are 15 residues in the CDR3. The germline V and J ends were trimmed by 4 bases and 2 bases, with 14 bases remaining between them. The CDR3 region has the DNA TGTGCCAGCAGTGCTACCTGGACGGGTAACACTGAAGCTTTCTTT. Protein product: CASSATWTGNTEAFF.

The V gene is TRBV5-6, the J gene TRBJ2-7; D is possibly TRBD2 (5 bases). The germline V and J ends were trimmed by 1 base and 2 bases, with 7 bases remaining between them. This CDR3 has 13 residues. Germline values: CDR1 SGHDT, CDR2 YYEEEE. This chain's CDR3 is CASSLWTPYEQYF. Here the CDR3 DNA reads TGTGCCAGCAGCTTGTGGACTCCCTACGAGCAGTACTTC.

Notes on this clone: The same CDR3 is also encoded by other DNA sequences in this sample. This CDR3 reads CASSLVVAGDTQYF. The DNA for the CDR3 is TGCGCCAGCAGCTTGGTTGTAGCTGGAGATACGCAGTATTTT. The chain carries TRBV5-1 and TRBJ2-3; the D is unclear. The V end lost 0 bases, the J end lost 5 bases, and 10 bases lay between the germline ends. The CDR3 spans 14 residues. Germline CDR1 reads SGHRS; CDR2 reads YFSETQ.

Only one count was recorded for this clone. CDR3 loop: CASSLNSGKETQYF. The DNA of the CDR3 is TGTGCCAGCAGCTTGAATAGCGGGAAAGAGACCCAGTACTTC. This chain uses TRBV5-5 with TRBJ2-5; 8 bases agree with TRBD2. Per germline, CDR1 SGHKS and CDR2 YYEKEE (reference sequence). The V segment lost 1 base and the J segment 3 bases; nucleotides outside the gene matches: 2. This CDR3 comprises 14 residues.

CDR3 sequence reads: CASSQPAQGALFF. The CDR3 bases are TGTGCCAGCAGCCAGCCAGCTCAGGGGGCCCTGTTCTTC. V is TRBV4-2 and J is TRBJ2-1, with 8 bases matching TRBD1. The CDR3 spans 13 residues. Germline CDR1 is LGHNA and CDR2 is YNFKEQ. The junction had 10 bases not matched to a gene; V was cut back by 3 bases and J by 15 bases.

The V and J genes are TRBV27 and TRBJ2-3; D is unresolved. Deletions cut 3 bases from V and 2 bases from J, with 6 bases between. The CDR3 is made up of 13 amino acids. CDR1 is MNHEY and CDR2 is SMNVEV in the germline V gene (reference sequence). In nucleotides, the CDR3 is TGTGCCAGCAGTTTCACCCACACAGATACGCAGTATTTT. It encodes CASSFTHTDTQYF.

The V and J genes are TRBV15 and TRBJ2-3, with D maybe TRBD2 (5 bases). V shed 0 bases and J shed 5 bases, with 12 bases lying between them. This CDR3 is built from 15 residues. Germline V gene data show CDR1 as LNHNV and CDR2 as YYDKDF (reference sequence). The CDR3 DNA reads TGTGCCACCAGCAGAGATTTCGGGGATCGAGATACGCAGTATTTT. Amino acid sequence: CATSRDFGDRDTQYF.

The rearrangement links TRBV19 to TRBJ1-1; D is undetermined. The CDR3 covers 14 residues. CDR1 and CDR2 (germline): LNHDA, SQIVND (reference sequence). V shed 4 bases and J shed 3 bases, with 12 bases lying between them. CDR3 sequence reads: CASSTLTRDTEAFF. DNA of the CDR3: TGTGCCAGTAGTACTCTGACCCGGGACACTGAAGCTTTCTTT.

This chain uses TRBV28 with TRBJ2-7; TRBD2 agrees at 9 bases. The CDR3 loop spans 15 amino acids. Germline CDR1 is MDHEN and CDR2 is SYDVKM. V dropped 6 bases and J dropped 0; count of bases not matched to a gene: 6. The CDR3 bases are TGTGCCAGCAGGACCGGGACTAGCTACTCCTACGAGCAGTACTTC. Translated: CASRTGTSYSYEQYF.

The V and J genes are TRBV9 and TRBJ1-3; D might be TRBD1 (5 bases). Germline V gives CDR1 SGDLS, CDR2 YYNGEE. Trimming took off 0 bases at V and 2 bases at J, with 9 bases between the two ends. This CDR3 is built from 15 residues. The CDR3 region has the DNA TGTGCCAGCAGCGTAGAGATAGGGGCTGGAAACACCATATATTTT. Its protein is CASSVEIGAGNTIYF.

V and J are TRBV2 and TRBJ2-2; D remains unclear. The CDR3 has 14 amino acids. The ends were cut back, 8 bases at V and 3 bases at J, with 13 bases in the middle. Germline CDR1 and CDR2: SNHLY and FYNNEI. CDR3 sequence: CASRADPYTGELFF. As DNA, the CDR3 is TGTGCCAGCCGGGCGGATCCCTACACCGGGGAGCTGTTTTTT.

V is TRBV4-1 and J is TRBJ2-5; TRBD2 aligns across 12 bases. Germline V gene sequence: CDR1 MGHRA, CDR2 YSYEKL. After removal of 6 bases from V and 3 bases from J, the junction contained 11 bases not matched to a gene. The CDR3 loop spans 17 amino acids. CDR3: CASRQTSGRGFEETQYF. CDR3 nucleotides: TGCGCCAGCAGACAGACTAGCGGGAGAGGGTTCGAAGAGACCCAGTACTTC.

This clone was counted once. V usage is TRBV27 and J usage is TRBJ2-5, with 13 bases that match TRBD2. The CDR3 loop spans 17 amino acids. Germline V gene data show CDR1 as MNHEY and CDR2 as SMNVEV (reference sequence). V was clipped by 5 bases and J by 4 bases; unmatched bases: 10. The CDR3 DNA reads TGTGCCAGCAGTCACCGGACTAGCGGGAGTAACGGAGAGACCCAGTACTTC. This gives the protein CASSHRTSGSNGETQYF.

The chain links TRBV6-6 to TRBJ1-3; tentative D call: TRBD1 (5 bases). The CDR3 totals 16 residues. Germline assignment: CDR1 MNHNY and CDR2 SVGAGI (reference sequence). V gave up 0 bases and J gave up 1 base, with 10 bases separating them. CDR3 bases: TGTGCCAGCAGTTACTCGGGCAGGGTTTCTGGAAACACCATATATTTT. It encodes CASSYSGRVSGNTIYF.

This sequence joins TRBV28 and TRBJ2-7; 8 nucleotides match TRBD2. V shed 7 bases and J 0 bases; nucleotides not matched to a gene: 8. The CDR3 sequence is 15 residues long. CDR1 and CDR2 (germline): MDHEN, SYDVKM. The DNA of the CDR3 is TGTGCCAGCATCCTCCGGACTAGCCTCTCCTACGAGCAGTACTTC. Its protein is CASILRTSLSYEQYF. Combining the CDR3 with reference TRBV28 and TRBJ2-7 gives the whole variable domain DVKVTQSSRYLVKRTGEKVFLECVQDMDHENMFWYRQDPGLGLRLIYFSYDVKMKEKGDIPEGYSVSREKKERFSLILESASTNQTSMYLCASILRTSLSYEQYFGPGTRLTVT.